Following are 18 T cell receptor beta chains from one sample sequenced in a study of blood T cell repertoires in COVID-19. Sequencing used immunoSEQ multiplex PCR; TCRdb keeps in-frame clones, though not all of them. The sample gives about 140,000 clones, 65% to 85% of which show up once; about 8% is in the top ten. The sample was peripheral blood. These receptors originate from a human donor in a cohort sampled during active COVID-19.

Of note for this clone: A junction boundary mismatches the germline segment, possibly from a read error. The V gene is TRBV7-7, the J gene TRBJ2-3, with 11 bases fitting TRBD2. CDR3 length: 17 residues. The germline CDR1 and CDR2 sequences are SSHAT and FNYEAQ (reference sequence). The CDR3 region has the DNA TGTGCTAGCAGCTTAGCGGGGGGGCCACCCGGCACAGATACGCAGTATTTT. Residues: CASSLAGGPPGTDTQYF.

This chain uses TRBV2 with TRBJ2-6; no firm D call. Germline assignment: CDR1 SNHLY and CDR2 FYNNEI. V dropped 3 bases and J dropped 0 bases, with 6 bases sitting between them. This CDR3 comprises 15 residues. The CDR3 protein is CASSDRSSGANVLTF. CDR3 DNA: TGTGCCAGCAGTGACCGTAGCTCTGGGGCCAACGTCCTGACTTTC.

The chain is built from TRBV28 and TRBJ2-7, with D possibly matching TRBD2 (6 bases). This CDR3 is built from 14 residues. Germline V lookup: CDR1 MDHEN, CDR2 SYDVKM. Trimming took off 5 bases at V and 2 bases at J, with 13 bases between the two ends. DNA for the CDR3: TGTGCCAGCAGTCAACCGGGACTGACCTACGAGCAGTACTTC. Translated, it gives CASSQPGLTYEQYF.

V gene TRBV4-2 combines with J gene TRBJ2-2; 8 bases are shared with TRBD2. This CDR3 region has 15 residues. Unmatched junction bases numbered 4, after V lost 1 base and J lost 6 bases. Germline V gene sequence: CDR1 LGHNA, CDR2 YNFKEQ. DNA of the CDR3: TGTGCCAGCAGCCAAGGGCTTAGCGGGGCCGGGGAGCTGTTTTTT. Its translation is CASSQGLSGAGELFF.

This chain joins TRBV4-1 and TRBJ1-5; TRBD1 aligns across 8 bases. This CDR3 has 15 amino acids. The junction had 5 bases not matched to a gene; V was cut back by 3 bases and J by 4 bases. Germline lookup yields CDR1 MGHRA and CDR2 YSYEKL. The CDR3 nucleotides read TGCGCCAGCAGCCAGGAGACAGGGGAGAATCAGCCCCAGCATTTT. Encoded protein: CASSQETGENQPQHF.

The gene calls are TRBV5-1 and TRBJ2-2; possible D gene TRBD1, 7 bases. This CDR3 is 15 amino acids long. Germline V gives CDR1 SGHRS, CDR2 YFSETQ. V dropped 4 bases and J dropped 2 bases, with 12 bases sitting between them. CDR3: CASSPEGANTGELFF. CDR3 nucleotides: TGCGCCAGCAGCCCGGAGGGGGCTAACACCGGGGAGCTGTTTTTT.

CDR3 nucleotides: TGTGCCAGCAGTGAAAGCCGCGGGACAGGGACTCCCTCTGGAAACACCATATATTTT. Protein sequence: CASSESRGTGTPSGNTIYF. V and J are TRBV6-1 and TRBJ1-3, with 9 bases matching TRBD1. CDR3 length equals 19 residues. From germline, CDR1 is MNHNS and CDR2 SASEGT. V lost 2 bases to trimming and J lost 0 bases; unmatched junction nucleotides: 11.

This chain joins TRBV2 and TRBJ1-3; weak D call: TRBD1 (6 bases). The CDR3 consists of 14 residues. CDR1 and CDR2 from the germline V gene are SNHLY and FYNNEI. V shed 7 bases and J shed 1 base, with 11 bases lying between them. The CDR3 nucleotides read TGTGCCAGCACTGACAGGAGGTCTGGAAACACCATATATTTT. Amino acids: CASTDRRSGNTIYF.

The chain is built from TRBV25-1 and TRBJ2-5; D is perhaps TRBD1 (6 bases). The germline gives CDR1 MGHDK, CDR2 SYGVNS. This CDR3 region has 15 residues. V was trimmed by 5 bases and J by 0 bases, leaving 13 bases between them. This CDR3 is CASSPWTADQETQYF. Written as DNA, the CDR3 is TGTGCCAGCAGTCCCTGGACAGCCGACCAAGAGACCCAGTACTTC.

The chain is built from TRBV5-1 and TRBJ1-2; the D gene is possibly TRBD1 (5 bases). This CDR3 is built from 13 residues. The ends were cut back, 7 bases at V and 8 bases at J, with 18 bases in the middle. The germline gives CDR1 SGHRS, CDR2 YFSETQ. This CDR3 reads CASSRDLLFGYTF. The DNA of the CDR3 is TGCGCCAGCTCCAGGGACTTACTTTTCGGCTACACCTTC.

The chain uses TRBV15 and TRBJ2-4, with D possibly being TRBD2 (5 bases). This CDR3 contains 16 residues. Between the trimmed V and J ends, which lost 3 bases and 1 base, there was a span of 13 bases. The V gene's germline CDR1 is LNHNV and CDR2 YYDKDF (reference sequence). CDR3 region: CATSRGDRRAKNIQYF. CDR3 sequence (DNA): TGTGCCACCAGCAGGGGTGATAGGAGGGCCAAAAACATTCAGTACTTC.

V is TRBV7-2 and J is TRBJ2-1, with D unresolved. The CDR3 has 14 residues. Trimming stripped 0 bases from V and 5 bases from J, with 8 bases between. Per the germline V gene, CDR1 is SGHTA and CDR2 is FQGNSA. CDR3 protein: CASSLARRDNEQFF. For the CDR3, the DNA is TGTGCCAGCAGCTTAGCGCGTAGAGACAATGAGCAGTTCTTC. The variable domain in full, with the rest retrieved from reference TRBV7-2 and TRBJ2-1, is GAGVSQSPSNKVTEKGKDVELRCDPISGHTALYWYRQSLGQGLEFLIYFQGNSAPDKSGLPSDRFSAERTGGSVSTLTIQRTQQEDSAVYLCASSLARRDNEQFFGPGTRLTVL.

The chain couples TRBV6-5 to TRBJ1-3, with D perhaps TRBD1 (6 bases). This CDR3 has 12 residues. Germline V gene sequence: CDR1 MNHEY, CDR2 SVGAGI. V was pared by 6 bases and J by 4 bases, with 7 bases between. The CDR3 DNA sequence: TGTGCCAGCAGAGGACAGGGAAACACCATATATTTT. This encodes CASRGQGNTIYF.

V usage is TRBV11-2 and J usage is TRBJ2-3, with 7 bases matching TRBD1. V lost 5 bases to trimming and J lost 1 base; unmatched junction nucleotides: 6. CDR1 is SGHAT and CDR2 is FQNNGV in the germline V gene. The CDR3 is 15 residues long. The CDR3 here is CASSTRTGGTDTQYF. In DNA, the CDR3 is TGTGCCAGCAGCACTCGGACAGGCGGCACAGATACGCAGTATTTT.

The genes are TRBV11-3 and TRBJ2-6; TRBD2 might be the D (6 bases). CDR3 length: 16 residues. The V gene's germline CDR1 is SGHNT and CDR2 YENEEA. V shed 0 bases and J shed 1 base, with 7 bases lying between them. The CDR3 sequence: CASSLDRGSGANVLTF. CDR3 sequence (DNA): TGTGCCAGCAGCTTAGATCGGGGGTCTGGGGCCAACGTCCTGACTTTC.

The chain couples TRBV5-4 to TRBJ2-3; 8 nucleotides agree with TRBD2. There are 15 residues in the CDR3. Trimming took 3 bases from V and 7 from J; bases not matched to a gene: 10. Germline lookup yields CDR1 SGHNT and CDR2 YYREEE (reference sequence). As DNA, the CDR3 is TGTGCCAGCAGCTACGGACGGGGGGGCCCTTATACGCAGTATTTT. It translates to CASSYGRGGPYTQYF.

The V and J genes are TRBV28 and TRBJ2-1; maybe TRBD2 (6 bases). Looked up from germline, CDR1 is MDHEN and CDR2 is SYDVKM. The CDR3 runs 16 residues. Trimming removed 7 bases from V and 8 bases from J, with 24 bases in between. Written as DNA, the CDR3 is TGTGCCAGCATCACGGGGGAGGCGGGACGAAGCGATGAGCAGTTCTTC. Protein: CASITGEAGRSDEQFF.

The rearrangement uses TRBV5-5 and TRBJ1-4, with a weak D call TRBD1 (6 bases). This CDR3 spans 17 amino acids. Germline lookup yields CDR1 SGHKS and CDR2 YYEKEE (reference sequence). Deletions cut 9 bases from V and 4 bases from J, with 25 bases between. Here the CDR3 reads CATQSDSRLFYNEKLFF. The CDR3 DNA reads TGTGCCACCCAATCGGACAGTCGATTATTTTATAATGAAAAACTGTTTTTT.